A selection of T cell receptor beta chains follows, all from one sample in a study of T cell responses to AZD1222 COVID-19 vaccine. Sequencing used immunoSEQ multiplex PCR; TCRdb keeps in-frame clones, though not all of them. This table has some 150,000 clones, roughly nine tenths appearing once. Material: peripheral blood, obtained after recovery from COVID-19. The source is an adult who had recovered from COVID-19. CDR3s include the opening cysteine and the closing phenylalanine or tryptophan. The order of the fields is J gene, clone size, D gene, V gene, CDR3 protein, CDR3 DNA. D genes are given only for firm matches. The size field is filled for only some rows; it gives once, few, many or a size class.

J gene: TRBJ2-1; clone size: -; D gene: -; V gene: TRBV2; CDR3 protein: CASSVGVGLSYNEQFF; CDR3 DNA: TGTGCCAGCAGTGTTGGGGTGGGCCTCTCCTACAATGAGCAGTTCTTC
J gene: TRBJ2-3; clone size: -; D gene: -; V gene: TRBV19; CDR3 protein: CASSEAGVTDTQYF; CDR3 DNA: TGTGCCAGTAGCGAAGCTGGGGTCACAGATACGCAGTATTTT
J gene: TRBJ2-6; clone size: -; D gene: -; V gene: TRBV6-1; CDR3 protein: CASSEQRSGANVLTF; CDR3 DNA: TGTGCCAGCAGTGAACAGAGGTCTGGGGCCAACGTCCTGACTTTC
J gene: TRBJ2-7; clone size: -; D gene: TRBD2; V gene: TRBV11-2; CDR3 protein: CASRISGRAHEQYF; CDR3 DNA: TGTGCCAGCAGGATTAGCGGGAGGGCCCACGAGCAGTACTTC
J gene: TRBJ2-5; clone size: -; D gene: -; V gene: TRBV19; CDR3 protein: CASSIPLLSGRETQYF; CDR3 DNA: TGTGCCAGTAGTATTCCATTGCTAAGCGGCCGAGAGACCCAGTACTTC
J gene: TRBJ1-1; clone size: -; D gene: -; V gene: TRBV10-2; CDR3 protein: CASQTALEAFF; CDR3 DNA: TGCGCCAGCCAGACAGCCCTTGAAGCTTTCTTT
J gene: TRBJ2-2; clone size: -; D gene: TRBD1; V gene: TRBV9; CDR3 protein: CASSVTGVNTGELFF; CDR3 DNA: TGTGCCAGCAGCGTAACAGGGGTGAACACCGGGGAGCTGTTTTTT
J gene: TRBJ1-2; clone size: -; D gene: TRBD1; V gene: TRBV4-3; CDR3 protein: CASSQDRGTGNGANYGYTF; CDR3 DNA: TGCGCCAGCAGCCAAGATCGGGGGACAGGGAATGGAGCTAACTATGGCTACACCTTC
J gene: TRBJ1-2; clone size: -; D gene: -; V gene: TRBV5-1; CDR3 protein: CASSSPAGYGYTF; CDR3 DNA: TGCGCCAGCAGCTCTCCGGCAGGCTATGGCTACACCTTC
J gene: TRBJ1-1; clone size: -; D gene: -; V gene: TRBV12-3/TRBV12-4; CDR3 protein: CASSLLGWEAFF; CDR3 DNA: TGTGCCAGCAGTTTACTGGGATGGGAAGCTTTCTTT
J gene: TRBJ2-7; clone size: -; D gene: TRBD2; V gene: TRBV2; CDR3 protein: CASSHFLSGTYEQYF; CDR3 DNA: TGTGCCAGCAGTCACTTCCTTAGCGGGACCTACGAGCAGTACTTC
J gene: TRBJ1-1; clone size: few; D gene: TRBD1; V gene: TRBV7-8; CDR3 protein: CASLETGYRTEAFF; CDR3 DNA: TGTGCCAGCCTGGAGACAGGGTATCGCACTGAAGCTTTCTTT
J gene: TRBJ2-6; clone size: -; D gene: -; V gene: TRBV12-5; CDR3 protein: CASGEGSGANVLTF; CDR3 DNA: TGTGCTAGTGGAGAGGGATCTGGGGCCAACGTCCTGACTTTC
J gene: TRBJ2-1; clone size: few; D gene: TRBD1; V gene: TRBV7-9; CDR3 protein: CASSWLGTGDSNEQFF; CDR3 DNA: TGTGCCAGCAGCTGGCTGGGGACAGGGGATAGCAATGAGCAGTTCTTC
J gene: TRBJ1-1; clone size: -; D gene: -; V gene: TRBV28; CDR3 protein: CASILSGTNTEAFF; CDR3 DNA: TGTGCCAGCATTTTATCGGGGACGAACACTGAAGCTTTCTTT
J gene: TRBJ1-1; clone size: -; D gene: TRBD1; V gene: TRBV5-4; CDR3 protein: CASSSGQGRDTEAFF; CDR3 DNA: TGTGCCAGCAGCTCGGGACAGGGAAGGGACACTGAAGCTTTCTTT
J gene: TRBJ2-3; clone size: -; D gene: -; V gene: TRBV5-1; CDR3 protein: CASSSRAGLSTDTQYF; CDR3 DNA: TGCGCCAGCAGCTCCCGCGCGGGGCTTAGCACAGATACGCAGTATTTT
J gene: TRBJ1-3; clone size: -; D gene: -; V gene: TRBV19; CDR3 protein: CASSRGGSSGNTIYF; CDR3 DNA: TGTGCCAGTAGTAGGGGGGGATCCTCTGGAAACACCATATATTTT
J gene: TRBJ2-5; clone size: -; D gene: -; V gene: TRBV5-4; CDR3 protein: CASSQAKSETQYF; CDR3 DNA: TGTGCCAGCAGTCAGGCCAAATCGGAGACCCAGTACTTC
J gene: TRBJ2-1; clone size: -; D gene: TRBD1; V gene: TRBV5-1; CDR3 protein: CASSSGGTGFNNEQFF; CDR3 DNA: TGCGCCAGCAGCTCGGGTGGGACAGGGTTTAACAATGAGCAGTTCTTC
J gene: TRBJ1-2; clone size: -; D gene: -; V gene: TRBV7-2; CDR3 protein: CASSLRGGQSNYGYTF; CDR3 DNA: TGTGCCAGCAGCTTGAGGGGGGGACAATCTAACTATGGCTACACCTTC
J gene: TRBJ1-4; clone size: -; D gene: TRBD1; V gene: TRBV5-4; CDR3 protein: CASSGGQGAREKLFF; CDR3 DNA: TGTGCCAGCAGCGGGGGACAGGGGGCGAGAGAAAAACTGTTTTTT
J gene: TRBJ1-1; clone size: -; D gene: -; V gene: TRBV4-3; CDR3 protein: CASSQGHRDRRTEAFF; CDR3 DNA: TGCGCCAGCAGCCAGGGGCACAGGGATAGGCGCACTGAAGCTTTCTTT
J gene: TRBJ2-7; clone size: -; D gene: -; V gene: TRBV7-9; CDR3 protein: CASSSSRGDYEQYF; CDR3 DNA: TGTGCCAGCAGCTCGTCACGAGGTGACTACGAGCAGTACTTC
J gene: TRBJ2-2; clone size: once; D gene: TRBD2; V gene: TRBV19; CDR3 protein: CASRTGGAGELFF; CDR3 DNA: TGTGCCAGTAGAACCGGGGGGGCCGGGGAGCTGTTTTTT
J gene: TRBJ2-1; clone size: -; D gene: -; V gene: TRBV19; CDR3 protein: CASSTPGGAYNEQFF; CDR3 DNA: TGTGCCAGTAGTACCCCGGGCGGGGCCTACAATGAGCAGTTCTTC
J gene: TRBJ2-7; clone size: -; D gene: TRBD1; V gene: TRBV5-1; CDR3 protein: CASSFQGTGVRNEQYF; CDR3 DNA: TGCGCCAGCAGCTTCCAAGGGACAGGGGTGAGGAACGAGCAGTACTTC
J gene: TRBJ2-1; clone size: once; D gene: -; V gene: TRBV28; CDR3 protein: CASSLGMAEFNEQFF; CDR3 DNA: TGTGCCAGCAGTTTAGGAATGGCGGAATTCAATGAGCAGTTCTTC
J gene: TRBJ2-7; clone size: -; D gene: -; V gene: TRBV2; CDR3 protein: CASSGRQGNGRQYF; CDR3 DNA: TGTGCCAGCAGTGGGCGGCAGGGCAACGGGAGGCAGTACTTC
J gene: TRBJ2-6; clone size: -; D gene: -; V gene: TRBV5-4; CDR3 protein: CASHRGGGANVLTF; CDR3 DNA: TGTGCCAGCCATCGGGGAGGAGGGGCCAACGTCCTGACTTTC
J gene: TRBJ2-7; clone size: -; D gene: -; V gene: TRBV7-2; CDR3 protein: CASSLTRDPRAEQYF; CDR3 DNA: TGTGCCAGCAGCTTAACCCGCGACCCGCGAGCCGAGCAGTACTTC
J gene: TRBJ1-4; clone size: -; D gene: TRBD1; V gene: TRBV19; CDR3 protein: CASSIGTGASEKLFF; CDR3 DNA: TGTGCCAGTAGTATCGGGACAGGGGCGTCGGAAAAACTGTTTTTT
J gene: TRBJ1-6; clone size: -; D gene: -; V gene: TRBV15; CDR3 protein: CATSRDEGRMTF; CDR3 DNA: TGTGCCACCAGCAGAGATGAAGGCAGGATGACCTTT
J gene: TRBJ2-3; clone size: -; D gene: TRBD2; V gene: TRBV6-4; CDR3 protein: CASSASGSATDTQYF; CDR3 DNA: TGTGCCAGCAGTGCAAGCGGGAGTGCTACAGATACGCAGTATTTT
J gene: TRBJ1-2; clone size: -; D gene: TRBD1; V gene: TRBV7-9; CDR3 protein: CASSQTGGRRDGYTF; CDR3 DNA: TGTGCCAGCAGCCAGACAGGGGGACGCAGGGATGGCTACACCTTC
J gene: TRBJ1-1; clone size: few; D gene: -; V gene: TRBV29-1; CDR3 protein: CSVVGGSLGYGEAFF; CDR3 DNA: TGCAGCGTTGTTGGTGGTTCTCTCGGGTACGGAGAAGCTTTCTTT
J gene: TRBJ1-1; clone size: -; D gene: TRBD1; V gene: TRBV19; CDR3 protein: CASSAAGTGKTEAFF; CDR3 DNA: TGTGCCAGTAGTGCAGCCGGGACAGGTAAGACTGAAGCTTTCTTT
J gene: TRBJ1-2; clone size: -; D gene: -; V gene: TRBV27; CDR3 protein: CASTSHPGGYYGYTF; CDR3 DNA: TGTGCCAGCACCTCACATCCGGGGGGATACTATGGCTACACCTTC
J gene: TRBJ2-2; clone size: -; D gene: -; V gene: TRBV19; CDR3 protein: CASNPRGTGELFF; CDR3 DNA: TGTGCCAGTAATCCCAGGGGAACCGGGGAGCTGTTTTTT
J gene: TRBJ1-5; clone size: few; D gene: -; V gene: TRBV28; CDR3 protein: CASSLGGSNQPQHF; CDR3 DNA: TGTGCCAGCAGTTTAGGGGGTAGCAATCAGCCCCAGCATTTT
J gene: TRBJ1-3; clone size: -; D gene: TRBD1; V gene: TRBV7-9; CDR3 protein: CASRDERTGSGNTIYF; CDR3 DNA: TGTGCCAGCCGCGACGAGCGGACAGGGAGTGGAAACACCATATATTTT
J gene: TRBJ2-2; clone size: -; D gene: -; V gene: TRBV19; CDR3 protein: CASAAVRPGELFF; CDR3 DNA: TGTGCCAGTGCTGCCGTGAGACCCGGGGAGCTGTTTTTT
J gene: TRBJ2-3; clone size: -; D gene: TRBD2; V gene: TRBV6-1; CDR3 protein: CASSESRETPDTQYF; CDR3 DNA: TGTGCCAGCAGTGAATCGCGGGAGACCCCAGATACGCAGTATTTT
J gene: TRBJ1-1; clone size: -; D gene: -; V gene: TRBV4-3; CDR3 protein: CASSQGVLSTEAFF; CDR3 DNA: TGCGCCAGCAGCCAGGGGGTCCTTTCCACTGAAGCTTTCTTT
J gene: TRBJ1-1; clone size: -; D gene: -; V gene: TRBV6-6; CDR3 protein: CASSTGRGTEAFF; CDR3 DNA: TGTGCCAGCAGTACAGGGAGGGGGACTGAAGCTTTCTTT
J gene: TRBJ2-7; clone size: -; D gene: -; V gene: TRBV9; CDR3 protein: CASKETYEQYF; CDR3 DNA: TGTGCCAGCAAGGAAACCTACGAGCAGTACTTC
J gene: TRBJ1-5; clone size: -; D gene: -; V gene: TRBV6-5; CDR3 protein: CASRPDPHSNQPQHF; CDR3 DNA: TGTGCCAGCAGGCCGGACCCCCATAGCAATCAGCCCCAGCATTTT
J gene: TRBJ2-6; clone size: once; D gene: -; V gene: TRBV11-3; CDR3 protein: CASSPGRSSGANVLTF; CDR3 DNA: TGTGCCAGCAGCCCAGGACGCAGCTCTGGGGCCAACGTCCTGACTTTC
J gene: TRBJ2-5; clone size: -; D gene: -; V gene: TRBV3-1/TRBV3-2; CDR3 protein: CASSPSGSSETQYF; CDR3 DNA: TGTGCCAGCAGCCCCTCGGGTTCGAGCGAGACCCAGTACTTC
J gene: TRBJ2-7; clone size: -; D gene: TRBD2; V gene: TRBV10-2; CDR3 protein: CASGRGRNEQYF; CDR3 DNA: TGCGCCAGCGGGCGGGGGAGGAACGAGCAGTACTTC